This T cell receptor (beta chain) came from a study of cytomegalovirus exposure and HLA in healthy donors. Overall study findings and caveats: About 87% or about 30% of the time was how often most TCR beta V segments were productive, according to an earlier analysis.

PCR employed 60 Vbeta and 13 Jbeta primers. Original processing notes: In a later analysis, around 10 million of 65 million to 80 million unique beta chains occurred in at least two donors. TCRdb's copy holds only in-frame clones and misses some; the assay was immunoSEQ multiplex PCR. V and J calls and clone size come straight from that table; D and trimming were deduced from the DNA. This table holds more than 95,000 clones, about 71% found once. Germline lookup yields CDR1 SGHNT and CDR2 YYREEE (reference sequence). The CDR3 covers 16 residues. J was trimmed by 4 bases and V by 5 bases; bases with no gene match: 7. Remarks on this clone: What it binds is not known.

The V call is TRBV5-4, the J call TRBJ2-3; 13 bases agree with TRBD2. Material: PBMCs. The sequence derives from a woman aged 50 to 65 in good health and CMV-seronegative. CDR3 protein: CASRQGLAGEADTQYF. The CDR3 DNA follows: TGTGCCAGCAGACAAGGACTAGCGGGAGAAGCAGATACGCAGTATTTT. The complete variable domain, with remaining parts taken from reference TRBV5-4 and TRBJ2-3, reads ETGVTQSPTHLIKTRGQQVTLRCSSQSGHNTVSWYQQALGQGPQFIFQYYREEENGRGNFPPRFSGLQFPNYSSELNVNALELDDSALYLCASRQGLAGEADTQYFGPGTRLTVL.